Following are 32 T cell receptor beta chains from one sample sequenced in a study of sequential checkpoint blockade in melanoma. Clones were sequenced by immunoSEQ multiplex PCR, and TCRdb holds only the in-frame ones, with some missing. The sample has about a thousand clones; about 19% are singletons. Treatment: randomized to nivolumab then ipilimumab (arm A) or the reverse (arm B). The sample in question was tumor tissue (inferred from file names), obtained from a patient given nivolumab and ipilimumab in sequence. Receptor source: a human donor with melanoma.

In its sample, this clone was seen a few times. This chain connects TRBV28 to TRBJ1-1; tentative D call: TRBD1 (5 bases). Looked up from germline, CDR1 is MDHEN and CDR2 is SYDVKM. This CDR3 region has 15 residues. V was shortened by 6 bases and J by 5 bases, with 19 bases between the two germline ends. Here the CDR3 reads CASSSPTGRFTEAFF. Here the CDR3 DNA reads TGTGCCAGCAGCTCGCCGACGGGGCGGTTTACTGAAGCTTTCTTT.

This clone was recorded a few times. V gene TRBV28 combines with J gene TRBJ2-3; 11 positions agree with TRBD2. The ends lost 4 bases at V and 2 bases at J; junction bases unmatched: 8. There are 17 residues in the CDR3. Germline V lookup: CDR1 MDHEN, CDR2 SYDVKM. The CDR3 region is CASSSQPTSGDTDTQYF. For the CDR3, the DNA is TGTGCCAGCAGTTCCCAACCGACTAGCGGGGACACAGATACGCAGTATTTT.

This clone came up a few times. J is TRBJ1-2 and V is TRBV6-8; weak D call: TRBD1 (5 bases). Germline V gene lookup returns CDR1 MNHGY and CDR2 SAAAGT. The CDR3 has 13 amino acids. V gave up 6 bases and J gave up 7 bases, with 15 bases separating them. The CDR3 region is CASRPYAGGGYTF. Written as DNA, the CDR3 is TGTGCCAGCAGACCCTACGCCGGGGGTGGCTACACCTTC.

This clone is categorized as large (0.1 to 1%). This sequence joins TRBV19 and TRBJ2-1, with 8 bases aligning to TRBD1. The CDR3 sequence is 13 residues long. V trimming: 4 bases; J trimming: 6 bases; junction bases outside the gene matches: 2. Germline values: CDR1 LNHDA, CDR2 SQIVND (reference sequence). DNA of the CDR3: TGTGCCAGTAGTACAGGGGGCTCCAATGAGCAGTTCTTC. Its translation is CASSTGGSNEQFF.

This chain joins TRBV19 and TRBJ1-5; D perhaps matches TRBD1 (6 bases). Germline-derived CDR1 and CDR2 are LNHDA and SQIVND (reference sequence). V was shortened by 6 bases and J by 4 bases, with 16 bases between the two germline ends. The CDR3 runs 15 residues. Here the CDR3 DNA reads TGTGCCAGTAGGGGGGGGCAGGGAGGAAATCAGCCCCAGCATTTT. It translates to CASRGGQGGNQPQHF.

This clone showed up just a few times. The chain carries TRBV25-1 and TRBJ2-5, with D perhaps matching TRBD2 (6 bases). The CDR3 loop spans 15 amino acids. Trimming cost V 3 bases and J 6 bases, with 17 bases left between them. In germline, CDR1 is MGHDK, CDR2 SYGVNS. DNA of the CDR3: TGTGCCAGCAGTGACCCCGGTGGGGGGTTAAAGACCCAGTACTTC. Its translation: CASSDPGGGLKTQYF.

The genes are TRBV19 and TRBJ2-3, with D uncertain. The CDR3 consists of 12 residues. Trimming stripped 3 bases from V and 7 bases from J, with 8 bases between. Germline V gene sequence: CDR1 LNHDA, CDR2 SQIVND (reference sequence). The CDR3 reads CASSIPTYTQYF. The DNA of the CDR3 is TGTGCCAGTAGTATTCCGACCTATACGCAGTATTTT.

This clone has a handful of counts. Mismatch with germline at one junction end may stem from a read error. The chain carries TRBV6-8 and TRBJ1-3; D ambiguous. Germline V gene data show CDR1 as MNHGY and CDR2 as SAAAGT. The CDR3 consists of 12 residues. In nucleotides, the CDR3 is TGTGCCATCAGTCACTCTGGAAACACCATATATTTT. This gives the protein CAISHSGNTIYF.

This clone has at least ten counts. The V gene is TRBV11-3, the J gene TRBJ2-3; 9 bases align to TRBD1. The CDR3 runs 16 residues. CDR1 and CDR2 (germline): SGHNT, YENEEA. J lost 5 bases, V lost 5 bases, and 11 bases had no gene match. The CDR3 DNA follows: TGTGCCAGCAGCCCGGGACAGGGTTTAACGAGAGATACGCAGTATTTT. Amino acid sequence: CASSPGQGLTRDTQYF.

The CDR3 region has the DNA TGTGCCAGCTCACCATTGGCTAGCTCAACGTCCACAGATACGCAGTATTTT. Translated, it gives CASSPLASSTSTDTQYF. V is TRBV18 and J is TRBJ2-3; perhaps TRBD2 as D (5 bases). The CDR3 has 17 amino acids. With 2 bases removed from V and 2 bases from J, the gap between germline ends came to 17 bases. Per germline, CDR1 KGHSH and CDR2 LQKENI.

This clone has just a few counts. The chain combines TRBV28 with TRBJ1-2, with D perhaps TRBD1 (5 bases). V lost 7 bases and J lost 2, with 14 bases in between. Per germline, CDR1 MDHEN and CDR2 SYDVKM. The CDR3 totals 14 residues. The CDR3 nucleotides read TGTGCCAGCACCACCGGGGACTTCAACTATGGCTACACCTTC. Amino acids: CASTTGDFNYGYTF.

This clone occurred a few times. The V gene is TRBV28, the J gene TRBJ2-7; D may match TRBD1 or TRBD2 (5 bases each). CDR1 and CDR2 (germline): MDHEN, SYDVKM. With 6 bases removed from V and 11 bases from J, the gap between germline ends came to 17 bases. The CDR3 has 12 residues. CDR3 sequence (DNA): TGTGCCAGCAGATCTGCCGGGACCGGAGAGTACTTC. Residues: CASRSAGTGEYF.

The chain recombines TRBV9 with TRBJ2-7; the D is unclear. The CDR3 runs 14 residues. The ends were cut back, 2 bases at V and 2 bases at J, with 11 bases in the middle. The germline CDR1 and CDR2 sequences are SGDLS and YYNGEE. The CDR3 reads CASSVGPSTYEQYF. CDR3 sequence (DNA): TGTGCCAGCAGCGTCGGGCCATCCACCTACGAGCAGTACTTC.

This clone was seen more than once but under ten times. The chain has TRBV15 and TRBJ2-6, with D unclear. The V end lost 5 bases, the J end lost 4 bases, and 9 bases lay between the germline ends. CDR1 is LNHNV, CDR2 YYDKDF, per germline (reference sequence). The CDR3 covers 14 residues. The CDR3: CATSLGQGANVLTF. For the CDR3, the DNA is TGTGCCACCAGCCTTGGGCAGGGGGCCAACGTCCTGACTTTC.

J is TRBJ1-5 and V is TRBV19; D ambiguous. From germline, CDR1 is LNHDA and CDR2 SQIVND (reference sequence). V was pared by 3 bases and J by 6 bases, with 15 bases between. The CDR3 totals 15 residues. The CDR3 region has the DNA TGTGCCAGTAGTATGGGCGGATACTCGGGTCAGCCCCAGCATTTT. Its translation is CASSMGGYSGQPQHF.

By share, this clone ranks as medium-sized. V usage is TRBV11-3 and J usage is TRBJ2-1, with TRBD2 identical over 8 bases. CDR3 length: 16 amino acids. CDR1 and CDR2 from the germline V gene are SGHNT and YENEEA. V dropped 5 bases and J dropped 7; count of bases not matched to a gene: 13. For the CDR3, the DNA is TGTGCCAGCAGCCCACGGGGGGGTGGTATGGGGAATGAGCAGTTCTTC. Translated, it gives CASSPRGGGMGNEQFF.

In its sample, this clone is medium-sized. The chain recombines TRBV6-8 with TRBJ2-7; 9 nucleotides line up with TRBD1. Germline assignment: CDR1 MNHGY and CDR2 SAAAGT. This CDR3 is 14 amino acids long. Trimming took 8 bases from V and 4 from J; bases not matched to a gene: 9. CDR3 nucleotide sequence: TGTGCCAGCGGGATGGGCGGGACAGGGTACGAGCAGTACTTC. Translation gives CASGMGGTGYEQYF.

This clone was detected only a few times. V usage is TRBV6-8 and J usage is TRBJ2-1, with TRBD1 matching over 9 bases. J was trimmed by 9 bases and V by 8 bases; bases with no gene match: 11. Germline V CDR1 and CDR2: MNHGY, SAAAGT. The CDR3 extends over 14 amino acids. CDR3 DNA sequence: TGTGCCAGCGCCTCCGGGACAGGGTTTGGTGAGCAGTTCTTC. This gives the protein CASASGTGFGEQFF.

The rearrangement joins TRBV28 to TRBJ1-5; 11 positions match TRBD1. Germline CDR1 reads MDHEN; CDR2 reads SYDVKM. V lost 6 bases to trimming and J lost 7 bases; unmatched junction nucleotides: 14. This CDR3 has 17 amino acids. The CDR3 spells CASSSFEGQGGRQPQHF. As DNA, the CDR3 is TGTGCCAGCAGCTCCTTCGAGGGACAGGGGGGTAGACAGCCCCAGCATTTT.

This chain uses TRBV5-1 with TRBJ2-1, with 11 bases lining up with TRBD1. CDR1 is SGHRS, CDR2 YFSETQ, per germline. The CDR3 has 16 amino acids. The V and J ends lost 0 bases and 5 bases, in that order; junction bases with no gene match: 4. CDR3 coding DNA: TGCGCCAGCAGCTTGGCTGGGACAGGGGGACACAATGAGCAGTTCTTC. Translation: CASSLAGTGGHNEQFF. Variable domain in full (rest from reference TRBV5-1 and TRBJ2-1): KAGVTQTPRYLIKTRGQQVTLSCSPISGHRSVSWYQQTPGQGLQFLFEYFSETQRNKGNFPGRFSGRQFSNSRSEMNVSTLELGDSALYLCASSLAGTGGHNEQFFGPGTRLTVL.

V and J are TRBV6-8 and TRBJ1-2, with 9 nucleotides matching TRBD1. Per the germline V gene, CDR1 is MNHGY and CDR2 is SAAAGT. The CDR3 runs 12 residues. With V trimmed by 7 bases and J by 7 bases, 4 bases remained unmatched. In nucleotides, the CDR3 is TGTGCCAGCACCGGGACAGGGTTTGGCTACACCTTC. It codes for CASTGTGFGYTF.

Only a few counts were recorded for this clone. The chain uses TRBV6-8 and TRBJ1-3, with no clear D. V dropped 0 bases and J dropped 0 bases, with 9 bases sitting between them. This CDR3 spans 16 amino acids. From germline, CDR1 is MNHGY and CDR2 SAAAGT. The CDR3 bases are TGTGCCAGCAGTTACTCACGTCCCAGCTCTGGAAACACCATATATTTT. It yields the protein CASSYSRPSSGNTIYF.

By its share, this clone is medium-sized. CDR3 region: CASSFGGRGYEQYF. CDR3 DNA sequence: TGTGCCAGCAGCTTTGGCGGGAGAGGATACGAGCAGTACTTC. The chain combines TRBV11-3 with TRBJ2-7; 7 nucleotides line up with TRBD2. The CDR3 is 14 amino acids. The trim removed 3 bases at V and 4 bases at J, leaving 6 bases unmatched. Germline CDR1 reads SGHNT; CDR2 reads YENEEA.

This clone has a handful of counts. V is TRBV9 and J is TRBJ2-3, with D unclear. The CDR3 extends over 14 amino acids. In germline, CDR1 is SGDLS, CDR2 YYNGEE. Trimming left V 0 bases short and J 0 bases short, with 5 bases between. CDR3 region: CASSVDSSTDTQYF. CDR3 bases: TGTGCCAGCAGCGTAGATTCAAGCACAGATACGCAGTATTTT.

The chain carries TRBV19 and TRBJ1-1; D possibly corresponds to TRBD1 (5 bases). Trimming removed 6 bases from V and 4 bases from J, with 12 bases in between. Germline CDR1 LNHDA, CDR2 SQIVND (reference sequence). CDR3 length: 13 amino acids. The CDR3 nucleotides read TGTGCCAGTAGGATGCAGGGCGGCACTGAAGCTTTCTTT. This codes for CASRMQGGTEAFF.

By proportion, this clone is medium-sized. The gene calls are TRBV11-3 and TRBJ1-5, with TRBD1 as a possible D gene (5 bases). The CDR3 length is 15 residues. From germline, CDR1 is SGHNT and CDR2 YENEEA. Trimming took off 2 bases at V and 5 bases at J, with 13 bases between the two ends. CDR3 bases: TGTGCCAGCAGCTTATGGGGGGACGGGGATCAGCCCCAGCATTTT. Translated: CASSLWGDGDQPQHF.

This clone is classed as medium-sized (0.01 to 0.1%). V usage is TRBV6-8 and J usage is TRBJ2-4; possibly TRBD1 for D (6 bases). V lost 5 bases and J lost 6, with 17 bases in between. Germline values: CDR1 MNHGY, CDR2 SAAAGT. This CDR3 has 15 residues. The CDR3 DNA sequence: TGTGCCAGCAGTGACAGGTCGGTTTGGGTAAACATTCAGTACTTC. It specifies CASSDRSVWVNIQYF.

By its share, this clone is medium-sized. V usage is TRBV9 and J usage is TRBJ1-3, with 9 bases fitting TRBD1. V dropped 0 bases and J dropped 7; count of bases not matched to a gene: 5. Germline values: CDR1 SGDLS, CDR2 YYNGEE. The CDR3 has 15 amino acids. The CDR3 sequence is CASSVEGQGLNTIYF. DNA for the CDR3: TGTGCCAGCAGCGTAGAGGGACAGGGTCTCAACACCATATATTTT. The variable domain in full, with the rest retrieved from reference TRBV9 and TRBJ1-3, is DSGVTQTPKHLITATGQRVTLRCSPRSGDLSVYWYQQSLDQGLQFLIQYYNGEERAKGNILERFSAQQFPDLHSELNLSSLELGDSALYFCASSVEGQGLNTIYFGEGSWLTVV.

The DNA for the CDR3 is TGTGCCAGCAGTTTATCCCCTAGCGGGGACAATGAGCAGTTCTTC. Amino acid sequence: CASSLSPSGDNEQFF. The rearrangement links TRBV27 to TRBJ2-1; 9 bases are shared with TRBD2. The CDR3 is 15 residues long. The trim removed 0 bases at V and 5 bases at J, leaving 2 bases unmatched. In germline, CDR1 is MNHEY, CDR2 SMNVEV (reference sequence).

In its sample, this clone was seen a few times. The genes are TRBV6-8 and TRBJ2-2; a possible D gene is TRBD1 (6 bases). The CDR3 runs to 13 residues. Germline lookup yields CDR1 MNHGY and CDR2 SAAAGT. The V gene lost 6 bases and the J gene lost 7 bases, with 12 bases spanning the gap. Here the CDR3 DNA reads TGTGCCAGCAGGGGAGACAGGCGCGGGGAGCTGTTTTTT. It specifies CASRGDRRGELFF.

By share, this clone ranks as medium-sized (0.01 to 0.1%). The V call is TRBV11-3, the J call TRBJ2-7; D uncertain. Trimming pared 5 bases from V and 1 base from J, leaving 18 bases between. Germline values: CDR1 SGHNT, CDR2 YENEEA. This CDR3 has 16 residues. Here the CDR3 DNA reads TGTGCCAGCAGCCAGAGACCCCTGGGTTTGTCCTACGAGCAGTACTTC. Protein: CASSQRPLGLSYEQYF.

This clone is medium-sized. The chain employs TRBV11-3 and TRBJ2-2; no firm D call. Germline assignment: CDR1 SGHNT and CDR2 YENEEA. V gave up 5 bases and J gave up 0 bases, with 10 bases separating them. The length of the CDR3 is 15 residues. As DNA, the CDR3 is TGTGCCAGCAGCCCCACGAGGACGAACACCGGGGAGCTGTTTTTT. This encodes CASSPTRTNTGELFF.